The 32 T cell receptor beta chains below were found in one sample sequenced in a study of metastatic and nonmetastatic thyroid tumors. Thyroid surgery took place with no prior treatment in any patient. TCRdb ran MiXCR on the PCR reads. The data hold 20,000 to 30,000 clones, with roughly 25% observed a single time. Sequencing input: tumor tissue. Receptor source: a male donor with papillary thyroid cancer or a benign thyroid nodule (not recorded which). Some clones in this sample may be carry-over from other donors' samples.

Many counts were recorded for this clone. A much bigger clone sits one base away, suggesting this may be a read error. Other nucleotide sequences in the sample specify the same CDR3. CDR3 amino acids: CASLSTTNEQFF. The CDR3, as DNA: TGTGCCAGCTTATCCACAACAAATGAGCAGTTCTTC. The chain couples TRBV6-1 to TRBJ2-1; D is ambiguous. Trimming stripped 8 bases from V and 7 bases from J, with 12 bases between. In germline, CDR1 is MNHNS, CDR2 SASEGT. The CDR3 consists of 12 residues.

On this clone: With a much larger clone just one base away, this may be a read error. The chain couples TRBV24-1 to TRBJ1-1; no reliable D call. The germline V gene encodes CDR1 KGHDR and CDR2 SFDVKD. This CDR3 is 12 amino acids long. The CDR3 DNA sequence: TGTGCCACCAGTGATGGGAGCCTGCTGCAAATCTTT. Translated: CATSDGSLLQIF.

By proportion, this clone is medium-sized (0.01 to 0.1%). The chain recombines TRBV11-2 with TRBJ2-1; TRBD2 matches at 8 bases. The junction had 5 bases not matched to a gene; V was cut back by 2 bases and J by 5 bases. The CDR3 covers 15 residues. Germline V CDR1 and CDR2: SGHAT, FQNNGV. CDR3: CASSLLGRGHNEQFF. In nucleotides, the CDR3 is TGTGCCAGCAGCTTACTCGGGAGGGGCCACAATGAGCAGTTCTTC.

This clone was counted at least ten times. The genes are TRBV9 and TRBJ2-1; D is unclear. The CDR3 is 15 residues long. Germline assignment: CDR1 SGDLS and CDR2 YYNGEE. The V gene lost 1 base and the J gene lost 1 base, with 9 bases spanning the gap. In DNA, the CDR3 is TGTGCCAGCAGCGTAAACCAGGTTTCCTACAATGAGCAGTTCTTC. Its translation is CASSVNQVSYNEQFF. Looking up the rest from reference TRBV9 and TRBJ2-1 gives the full variable domain: DSGVTQTPKHLITATGQRVTLRCSPRSGDLSVYWYQQSLDQGLQFLIQYYNGEERAKGNILERFSAQQFPDLHSELNLSSLELGDSALYFCASSVNQVSYNEQFFGPGTRLTVL.

Comment on this clone: One end of the junction does not line up with germline, which may come from a read error. J is TRBJ2-7 and V is TRBV27, with D maybe TRBD2 (5 bases). Germline V gene data show CDR1 as MNHEY and CDR2 as SMNVEV (reference sequence). This CDR3 is built from 13 residues. This CDR3 reads CASSRRAVYAQYF. The CDR3 coding sequence is TGTGCCAGCAGTAGGCGGGCTGTCTACGCGCAGTACTTC.

This clone was seen at least ten times. The rearrangement joins TRBV20-1 to TRBJ1-2; the match to TRBD1 covers 9 bases. This CDR3 contains 14 residues. CDR1 and CDR2 (germline): DFQATT, SNEGSKA (reference sequence). The CDR3 DNA reads as TGCAGCTCTGATCCGGGACAGGGAACCTATGGCTACACCTTC. Translation gives CSSDPGQGTYGYTF.

The sample holds many counts of this clone. This chain joins TRBV6-1 and TRBJ1-2; TRBD1 agrees at 8 bases. V lost 0 bases and J lost 4; bases outside the gene matches: 1. The CDR3 has 14 residues. The germline V gene has CDR1 MNHNS and CDR2 SASEGT. CDR3 bases: TGTGCCAGCAGTGAAGCCGGGACAGGCTATGGCTACACCTTC. This codes for CASSEAGTGYGYTF.

The rearrangement links TRBV7-9 to TRBJ1-5; TRBD1 might be the D (6 bases). Trimming cost V 1 base and J 7 bases, with 14 bases left between them. CDR1 is SEHNR, CDR2 FQNEAQ, per germline (reference sequence). This CDR3 has 15 amino acids. The CDR3 bases are TGTGCCAGCAGCTTAGTCCTGGGCAGGGGACAGCCCCAGCATTTT. Encoded protein: CASSLVLGRGQPQHF.

This clone was found many times. J is TRBJ2-1 and V is TRBV7-3, with TRBD2 matching 8 bases. V trimming: 5 bases; J trimming: 9 bases; junction bases outside the gene matches: 6. The CDR3 runs 13 residues. Germline assignment: CDR1 SGHTA and CDR2 FQGTGA. This chain's CDR3 is CASSPGGESEQFF. For the CDR3, the DNA is TGTGCCAGCAGCCCGGGAGGGGAATCTGAGCAGTTCTTC.

This clone was seen many times. The V gene is TRBV20-1, the J gene TRBJ2-3; 10 bases align to TRBD2. There are 15 residues in the CDR3. Losses at the gene ends were 5 bases for V and 7 bases for J; bases not matched to a gene: 12. CDR1 and CDR2 (germline): DFQATT, SNEGSKA (reference sequence). CDR3 sequence (DNA): TGCAGTGCTGGAAGTACTAGCGGGATCAGAAATACGCAGTATTTT. It yields the protein CSAGSTSGIRNTQYF.

This clone has a count of ten or more. At the DNA level, this CDR3 is encoded by other sequences in the same sample as well. V gene TRBV20-1 combines with J gene TRBJ2-6, with 8 bases fitting TRBD1. The CDR3 spans 18 residues. Germline assignment: CDR1 DFQATT and CDR2 SNEGSKA (reference sequence). V dropped 1 base and J dropped 0; count of bases not matched to a gene: 8. This chain's CDR3 is CSARVMRDRSSGANVLTF. In nucleotides, the CDR3 is TGCAGTGCTAGAGTTATGAGGGACAGGAGCTCTGGGGCCAACGTCCTGACTTTC.

This clone was counted many times. The gene calls are TRBV11-1 and TRBJ2-1; a possible D gene is TRBD2 (5 bases). From germline, CDR1 is SGHAT and CDR2 FQDESV (reference sequence). Trimming removed 2 bases from V and 0 bases from J, with 11 bases in between. The CDR3 sequence is 16 residues long. This CDR3 reads CASSLTIGSSYNEQFF. The CDR3 nucleotides are TGTGCCAGCAGCTTAACGATAGGGAGCTCCTACAATGAGCAGTTCTTC.

V gene TRBV28 combines with J gene TRBJ2-7; 11 bases fit TRBD2. V lost 5 bases and J lost 0; bases outside the gene matches: 3. Germline loops: CDR1 MDHEN, CDR2 SYDVKM. The CDR3 runs 15 residues. The CDR3 coding sequence is TGTGCCAGCAGTCCGACTAGCGGGGCCTCCTACGAGCAGTACTTC. Translated, it gives CASSPTSGASYEQYF.

This clone was counted at least ten times. The rearrangement uses TRBV7-9 and TRBJ2-7; either TRBD1 or TRBD2 may fit D (8 bases each). Trimming cost V 9 bases and J 3 bases, with 18 bases left between them. This CDR3 has 14 residues. CDR1 is SEHNR, CDR2 FQNEAQ, per germline (reference sequence). CDR3 residues: CASRTGGTSYEQYF. The CDR3 nucleotides are TGTGCCAGTCGAACAGGGGGGACTAGCTACGAGCAGTACTTC.

This clone was picked up many times. The chain links TRBV20-1 to TRBJ1-2; possibly TRBD1 for D (6 bases). The CDR3 is 14 amino acids. CDR1 and CDR2 (germline): DFQATT, SNEGSKA (reference sequence). V dropped 3 bases and J dropped 5 bases, with 16 bases sitting between them. The CDR3 DNA sequence: TGCAGTGCTAGTGGTTGGCAGGGGAAATATGGCTACACCTTC. This gives the protein CSASGWQGKYGYTF.

This clone was seen repeatedly, ten times or more. The chain is built from TRBV24-1 and TRBJ1-5, with TRBD1 identical over 7 bases. Germline-derived CDR1 and CDR2 are KGHDR and SFDVKD. V trimming: 3 bases; J trimming: 2 bases; junction bases outside the gene matches: 6. The CDR3 contains 16 residues. CDR3 in amino acids: CATSDATGLGNQPQHF. The CDR3 DNA follows: TGTGCCACCAGTGATGCGACAGGGCTGGGCAATCAGCCCCAGCATTTT.

As regards this clone: One end of the junction varies from germline; a read error may be responsible. The V gene is TRBV3-1, the J gene TRBJ2-7; D gene uncertain. Germline CDR1 and CDR2: LGHDT and YNNKEL (reference sequence). The CDR3 totals 12 residues. The CDR3 nucleotides read TGTGCCATCAGCCTGAGCGCCTACGAGCAGTACTTC. Encoded protein: CAISLSAYEQYF.

This clone was observed at least ten times. One base away lies a much larger clone, so this may be a sequencing read error. V and J are TRBV6-2 or TRBV6-3 and TRBJ2-1; possible D gene TRBD2, 5 bases. Germline loops: CDR1 MNHEY, CDR2 SVGEGT. The CDR3 has 13 amino acids. CDR3 nucleotide sequence: TGTGCCAGCAGTTACTCGACCGGGAATGAGCAGTCCTTC. Protein: CASSYSTGNEQSF.

The V call is TRBV12-3 or TRBV12-4, the J call TRBJ1-1; possible D gene TRBD1, 6 bases. The CDR3 totals 12 residues. V was shortened by 6 bases and J by 11 bases, with 16 bases between the two germline ends. The CDR3 protein is CASSFGGPTAFF. CDR3 coding DNA: TGTGCCAGCAGCTTCGGGGGGCCCACGGCTTTCTTT.

This clone came up many times. This chain connects TRBV30 to TRBJ2-3, with D perhaps assigned TRBD1 or TRBD2 (5 bases each). Trimming took 3 bases from V and 8 from J, leaving 12 bases between them. The CDR3 has 12 amino acids. CDR1 is GTSNPN and CDR2 is SVGIG in the germline V gene (reference sequence). This CDR3 reads CAWRYGGGTQYF. The DNA of the CDR3 is TGTGCCTGGAGATATGGGGGTGGTACGCAGTATTTT.

This clone showed up many times. The chain uses TRBV5-1 and TRBJ2-1; 12 bases fit TRBD2. Germline lookup yields CDR1 SGHRS and CDR2 YFSETQ. The CDR3 spans 19 residues. Unmatched junction bases numbered 13, after V lost 4 bases and J lost 2 bases. The CDR3 nucleotides read TGCGCCAGCAGCCGTACAAGGGGGACTAGCGGGCAGACCTACAATGAGCAGTTCTTC. Amino acid sequence: CASSRTRGTSGQTYNEQFF. The full variable domain, its missing parts supplied by reference TRBV5-1 and TRBJ2-1, is KAGVTQTPRYLIKTRGQQVTLSCSPISGHRSVSWYQQTPGQGLQFLFEYFSETQRNKGNFPGRFSGRQFSNSRSEMNVSTLELGDSALYLCASSRTRGTSGQTYNEQFFGPGTRLTVL.

Details on this clone: The junction departs from the called germline gene at one end, perhaps through a read error. The chain joins TRBV19 to TRBJ1-2, with D uncertain. This CDR3 is 11 amino acids long. From germline, CDR1 is LNHDA and CDR2 SQIVND (reference sequence). CDR3 nucleotides: TGTGCCAGTAAAAAAAGATATGGGTACACCTTC. It translates to CASKKRYGYTF.

This clone has a count of ten or more. This rearrangement joins TRBV3-1 to TRBJ2-1; unclear D gene. This CDR3 region has 13 residues. The V gene lost 1 base and the J gene lost 12 bases, with 13 bases spanning the gap. Germline CDR1 LGHDT, CDR2 YNNKEL (reference sequence). The CDR3 sequence is CASSQGLLDWQFF. CDR3 in DNA: TGTGCCAGCAGCCAAGGACTCCTCGACTGGCAGTTCTTC.

At least ten counts were recorded for this clone. The chain is built from TRBV24-1 and TRBJ1-1, with D uncertain. Between the trimmed V and J ends, which lost 9 bases and 1 base, there was a span of 14 bases. The germline V gene has CDR1 KGHDR and CDR2 SFDVKD. This CDR3 region has 14 residues. DNA of the CDR3: TGTGCCACCGTGGGGTCAGGTACGAACACTGAAGCTTTCTTT. Residues: CATVGSGTNTEAFF.

This clone came up many times. The chain combines TRBV27 with TRBJ2-4, with D tentatively TRBD1 (6 bases). Germline CDR1 and CDR2: MNHEY and SMNVEV (reference sequence). Trimming removed 5 bases from V and 0 bases from J, with 14 bases in between. CDR3 size: 16 residues. The CDR3 sequence is CASSRQDTLAKNIQYF. CDR3 in DNA: TGTGCCAGCAGTCGACAGGATACCCTAGCCAAAAACATTCAGTACTTC.

In its sample, this clone is medium-sized. The chain has TRBV20-1 and TRBJ2-7; possibly TRBD2 for D (6 bases). The CDR3 has 13 residues. V was clipped by 1 base and J by 3 bases, with 10 bases between them. The germline gives CDR1 DFQATT, CDR2 SNEGSKA (reference sequence). Here the CDR3 reads CSARVGSGYEQYF. The CDR3 DNA is TGCAGTGCTAGAGTCGGTAGCGGCTACGAGCAGTACTTC.

The rearrangement joins TRBV28 to TRBJ2-7; 11 bases line up with TRBD2. The length of the CDR3 is 14 residues. The V segment lost 3 bases and the J segment 6 bases; nucleotides outside the gene matches: 4. In germline, CDR1 is MDHEN, CDR2 SYDVKM. CDR3 sequence reads: CASSLASGRIEQYF. In DNA, the CDR3 is TGTGCCAGCAGTTTGGCTAGCGGGAGGATCGAGCAGTACTTC.

The chain links TRBV19 to TRBJ2-1; no clear D gene. The V gene's germline CDR1 is LNHDA and CDR2 SQIVND (reference sequence). This CDR3 has 11 amino acids. Trimming shortened V by 6 bases and J by 7 bases, and 7 bases separated the two germline ends. The CDR3 spells CASRVVNEQFF. CDR3 bases: TGTGCCAGTAGGGTCGTTAATGAGCAGTTCTTC. Filled out from reference TRBV19 and TRBJ2-1, the complete variable domain reads DGGITQSPKYLFRKEGQNVTLSCEQNLNHDAMYWYRQDPGQGLRLIYYSQIVNDFQKGDIAEGYSVSREKKESFPLTVTSAQKNPTAFYLCASRVVNEQFFGPGTRLTVL.

The chain carries TRBV18 and TRBJ1-5; a possible D gene is TRBD1 (5 bases). Between the trimmed V and J ends, which lost 4 bases and 0 bases, there was a span of 7 bases. This CDR3 contains 14 residues. Germline V CDR1 and CDR2: KGHSH, LQKENI. DNA of the CDR3: TGTGCCAGCTCACAGGGGAATAGCAATCAGCCCCAGCATTTT. Translated: CASSQGNSNQPQHF.

This clone was seen ten or more times. J is TRBJ1-1 and V is TRBV7-9; D ambiguous. CDR1 is SEHNR, CDR2 FQNEAQ, per germline (reference sequence). The CDR3 covers 12 residues. The V end was cut by 4 bases, the J end by 1 base, with 4 bases between. CDR3 sequence (DNA): TGTGCCAGCAGCTCGTCGAACACTGAAGCTTTCTTT. Its translation: CASSSSNTEAFF.

This clone was picked up many times. V gene TRBV20-1 combines with J gene TRBJ2-1; 11 nucleotides align to TRBD2. The V segment lost 6 bases and the J segment 8 bases; nucleotides outside the gene matches: 12. The CDR3 runs 15 residues. The V gene's germline CDR1 is DFQATT and CDR2 SNEGSKA (reference sequence). DNA for the CDR3: TGCAGTGCAGAGTTAGCGGGAGGGCCAAAACATGAGCAGTTCTTC. Its translation: CSAELAGGPKHEQFF.

Details on this clone: Possible read error: a much larger clone is one base away. The J gene is TRBJ2-7, the V gene TRBV12-3 or TRBV12-4; the D gene could be TRBD1 or TRBD2 (6 bases each). The CDR3 spans 15 residues. The V gene lost 5 bases and the J gene lost 7 bases, with 21 bases spanning the gap. CDR3 nucleotide sequence: TGTGCCAGCAGTCCACTACTAACGGTAGGGGGGGAGCAGTACTTC. As protein: CASSPLLTVGGEQYF.